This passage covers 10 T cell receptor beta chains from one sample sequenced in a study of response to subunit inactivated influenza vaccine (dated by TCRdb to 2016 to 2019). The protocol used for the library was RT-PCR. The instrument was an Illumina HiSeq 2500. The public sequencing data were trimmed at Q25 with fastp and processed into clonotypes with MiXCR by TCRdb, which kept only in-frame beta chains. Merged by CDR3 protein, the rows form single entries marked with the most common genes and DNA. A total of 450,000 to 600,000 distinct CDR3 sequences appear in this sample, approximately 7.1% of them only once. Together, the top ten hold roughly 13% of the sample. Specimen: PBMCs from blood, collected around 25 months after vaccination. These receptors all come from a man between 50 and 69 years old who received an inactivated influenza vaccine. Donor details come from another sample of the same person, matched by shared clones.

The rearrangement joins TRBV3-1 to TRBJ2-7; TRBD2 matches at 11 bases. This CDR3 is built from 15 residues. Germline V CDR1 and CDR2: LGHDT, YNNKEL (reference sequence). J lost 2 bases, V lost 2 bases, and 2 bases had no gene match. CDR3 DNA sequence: TGTGCCAGCAGCCAACCGGGACTAGCGGCCTACGAGCAGTACTTC. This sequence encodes CASSQPGLAAYEQYF.

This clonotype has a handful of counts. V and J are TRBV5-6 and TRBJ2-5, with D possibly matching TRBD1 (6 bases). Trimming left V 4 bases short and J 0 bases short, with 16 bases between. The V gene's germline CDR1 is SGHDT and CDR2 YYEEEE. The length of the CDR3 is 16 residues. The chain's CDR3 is CASSLGPGQNQETQYF. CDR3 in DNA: TGTGCCAGCAGCCTTGGGCCTGGACAGAACCAAGAGACCCAGTACTTC.

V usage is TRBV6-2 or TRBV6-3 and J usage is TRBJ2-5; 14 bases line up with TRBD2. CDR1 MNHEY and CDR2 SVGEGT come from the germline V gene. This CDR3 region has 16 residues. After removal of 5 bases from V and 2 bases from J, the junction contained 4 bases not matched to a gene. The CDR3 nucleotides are TGTGCCAGCAGTCGGACTAGCGGGAGGATTCAAGAGACCCAGTACTTC. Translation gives CASSRTSGRIQETQYF.

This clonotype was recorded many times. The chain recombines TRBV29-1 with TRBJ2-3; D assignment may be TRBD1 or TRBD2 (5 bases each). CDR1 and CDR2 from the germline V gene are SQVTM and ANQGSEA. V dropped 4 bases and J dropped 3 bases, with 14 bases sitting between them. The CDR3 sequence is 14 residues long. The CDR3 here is CSVVEAGRTDTQYF. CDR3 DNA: TGCAGCGTTGTGGAGGCAGGGAGAACAGATACGCAGTATTTT.

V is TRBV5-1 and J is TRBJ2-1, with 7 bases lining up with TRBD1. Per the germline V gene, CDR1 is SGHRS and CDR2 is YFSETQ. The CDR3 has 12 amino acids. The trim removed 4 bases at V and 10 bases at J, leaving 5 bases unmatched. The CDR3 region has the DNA TGCGCCAGCAGCATGACAGGGCGGGAGCAGTTCTTC. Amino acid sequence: CASSMTGREQFF.

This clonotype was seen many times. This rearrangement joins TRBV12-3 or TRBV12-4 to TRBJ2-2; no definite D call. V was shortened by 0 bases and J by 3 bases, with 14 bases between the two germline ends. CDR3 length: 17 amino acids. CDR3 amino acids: CASSLATARTYTGELFF. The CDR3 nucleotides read TGTGCCAGCAGTTTAGCGACGGCTAGAACGTACACCGGGGAGCTGTTTTTT.

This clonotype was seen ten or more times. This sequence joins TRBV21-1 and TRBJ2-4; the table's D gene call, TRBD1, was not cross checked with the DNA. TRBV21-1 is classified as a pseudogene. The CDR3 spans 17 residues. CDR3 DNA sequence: TGTGCCAGCAGCGGACGACAGGAGCCCTTAGCCAAAAACATTCAGTACTTC. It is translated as CASSGRQEPLAKNIQYF.

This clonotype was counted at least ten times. CDR3 coding DNA: TGTGCCAGCAGCTCCCAACAGATTAGCTACGAGCAGTACTTC. The encoded protein is CASSSQQISYEQYF. The chain links TRBV7-2 to TRBJ2-7; D remains unclear. CDR1 and CDR2 from the germline V gene are SGHTA and FQGNSA. Trimming shortened V by 4 bases and J by 3 bases, and 13 bases separated the two germline ends. The CDR3 length is 14 residues.

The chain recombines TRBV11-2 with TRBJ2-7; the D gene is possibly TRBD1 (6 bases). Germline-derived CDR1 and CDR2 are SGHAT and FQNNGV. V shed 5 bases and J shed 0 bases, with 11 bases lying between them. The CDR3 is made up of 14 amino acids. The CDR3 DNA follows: TGTGCCAGCAGCGAGCAGGGACACTCCTACGAGCAGTACTTC. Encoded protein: CASSEQGHSYEQYF. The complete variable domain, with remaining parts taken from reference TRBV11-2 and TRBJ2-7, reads EAGVAQSPRYKIIEKRQSVAFWCNPISGHATLYWYQQILGQGPKLLIQFQNNGVVDDSQLPKDRFSAERLKGVDSTLKIQPAKLEDSAVYLCASSEQGHSYEQYFGPGTRLTVT.

CDR3 nucleotide sequence: TGTGCCAGCGTTTCAGAAACCGGCGAGCAGTACTTC. Encoded protein: CASVSETGEQYF. The chain recombines TRBV18 with TRBJ2-7, with D unresolved. Germline lookup yields CDR1 KGHSH and CDR2 LQKENI. The CDR3 totals 12 residues. V dropped 8 bases and J dropped 6 bases, with 14 bases sitting between them.